These 18 T cell receptor beta chains came from one sample sequenced in a study of shared clonotypes between healthy human individuals. TCRdb keeps only in-frame clones here, not all; method: immunoSEQ multiplex PCR. This sample has almost 750,000 clones; over 55% occur once, and the top ten carry under 2%. Material: memory CD4+ T cells sorted from blood. Documented subset: CD45RA-negative fraction. Source of these receptors: a woman under 40 in good health.

This clone was detected many times. V gene TRBV15 combines with J gene TRBJ2-3; D remains ambiguous. Germline values: CDR1 LNHNV, CDR2 YYDKDF (reference sequence). The V and J ends lost 1 base and 4 bases respectively, with 9 bases between them. This CDR3 spans 14 amino acids. The CDR3 sequence: CATSRAGFADTQYF. CDR3 nucleotide sequence: TGTGCCACCAGCAGAGCAGGCTTCGCAGATACGCAGTATTTT.

This clone was seen ten or more times. The chain is built from TRBV7-9 and TRBJ2-2; 12 nucleotides agree with TRBD2. There are 17 residues in the CDR3. CDR1 is SEHNR, CDR2 FQNEAQ, per germline (reference sequence). Losses at the gene ends were 8 bases for V and 6 bases for J; bases not matched to a gene: 13. The CDR3 DNA reads as TGTGCCAGCGCCCCTCGGAGACTAGCGGGAGACGCCGGGGAGCTGTTTTTT. Translated: CASAPRRLAGDAGELFF.

This clone has a count of ten or more. The CDR3 loop is CASSYSMGWQYF. CDR3 in DNA: TGTGCCAGCAGCTACTCAATGGGGTGGCAGTACTTC. The chain is built from TRBV28 and TRBJ2-7; D uncertain. With 6 bases removed from V and 9 bases from J, the gap between germline ends came to 15 bases. The germline V gene encodes CDR1 MDHEN and CDR2 SYDVKM. This CDR3 spans 12 amino acids.

The chain joins TRBV27 to TRBJ2-2; possibly TRBD1 for D (6 bases). Germline loops: CDR1 MNHEY, CDR2 SMNVEV (reference sequence). CDR3 length equals 16 residues. The V end lost 3 bases, the J end lost 7 bases, and 18 bases lay between the germline ends. For the CDR3, the DNA is TGTGCCAGCAGTTTCTCTCCCGAAGGGGGTGTCGGGGAGCTGTTTTTT. Translated, it gives CASSFSPEGGVGELFF.

The rearrangement uses TRBV10-3 and TRBJ2-1; 11 positions match TRBD2. Germline CDR1 is ENHRY and CDR2 is SYGVKD. This CDR3 has 13 amino acids. The V and J ends lost 10 bases and 10 bases, in that order; junction bases with no gene match: 9. CDR3 bases: TGTGCCACCCGTTTAGCGGGAGGGCGCGAGCAGTTCTTC. It translates to CATRLAGGREQFF.

This chain uses TRBV29-1 with TRBJ1-1, with TRBD1 identical over 7 bases. Germline V gene lookup returns CDR1 SQVTM and CDR2 ANQGSEA. The CDR3 has 15 residues. After removal of 7 bases from V and 7 bases from J, the junction contained 18 bases not matched to a gene. The CDR3 sequence is CSAVGGQDKFGEAFF. The CDR3 coding sequence is TGCAGCGCAGTTGGTGGACAGGATAAATTTGGTGAAGCTTTCTTT.

This clone was found many times. The sample carries other DNA sequences with the same CDR3. This chain uses TRBV5-1 with TRBJ2-7; unclear D gene. This CDR3 comprises 11 residues. The germline gives CDR1 SGHRS, CDR2 YFSETQ. Between the trimmed V and J ends, which lost 5 bases and 4 bases, there was a span of 7 bases. The CDR3 nucleotides are TGCGCCAGCAGGTCTGAGTACGAGCAGTACTTC. Its translation: CASRSEYEQYF.

V gene TRBV4-2 combines with J gene TRBJ1-2; 9 bases map to TRBD1. Germline CDR1 LGHNA, CDR2 YNFKEQ. The CDR3 has 13 residues. Trimming took 5 bases from V and 6 from J; bases not matched to a gene: 4. For the CDR3, the DNA is TGTGCCAGCAGCTTTGACAGGGGGAATGGCTACACCTTC. Translating gives CASSFDRGNGYTF.

V usage is TRBV5-8 and J usage is TRBJ1-3; D gene uncertain. Germline V gene lookup returns CDR1 SGHTS and CDR2 YDEGEE. Trimming took 1 base from V and 0 from J, leaving 11 bases between them. This CDR3 is 16 amino acids long. The CDR3 DNA follows: TGTGCCAGCAGCTTGAAAATGAGGGCCTCTGGAAACACCATATATTTT. Amino acid sequence: CASSLKMRASGNTIYF.

The chain links TRBV6-5 to TRBJ2-5, with no clear D. The closer fit of TRBJ2-7 to the DNA end suggests the J call may be wrong. Germline V CDR1 and CDR2: MNHEY, SVGAGI. This CDR3 has 15 amino acids. The CDR3 protein is CASSYSSTPNYEQYF. CDR3 nucleotides: TGTGCCAGCAGTTACTCGTCTACGCCGAACTACGAGCAGTACTTC.

This clone was seen a handful of times. V is TRBV4-2 and J is TRBJ2-1; the match to TRBD2 covers 8 bases. This CDR3 is 15 amino acids long. From germline, CDR1 is LGHNA and CDR2 YNFKEQ. V was pared by 0 bases and J by 3 bases, with 1 base of the junction left unmatched. The CDR3 spells CASSQDGTSYNEQFF. The CDR3 bases are TGTGCCAGCAGCCAAGATGGGACTAGCTACAATGAGCAGTTCTTC.

This clone was detected a few times. This chain uses TRBV2 with TRBJ2-4; D not certain. Trimming stripped 5 bases from V and 0 bases from J, with 11 bases between. The CDR3 spans 15 residues. Germline CDR1 and CDR2: SNHLY and FYNNEI. The CDR3 reads CASSSQMGAKNIQYF. The DNA of the CDR3 is TGTGCCAGCAGTTCACAGATGGGAGCCAAAAACATTCAGTACTTC.

V usage is TRBV7-8 and J usage is TRBJ1-1; the match to TRBD1 covers 8 bases. The length of the CDR3 is 13 residues. The ends lost 5 bases at V and 7 bases at J; junction bases unmatched: 6. Germline CDR1 reads SGHVS; CDR2 reads FQNEAQ. The chain's CDR3 is CASSGTGHDEAFF. In nucleotides, the CDR3 is TGTGCCAGCAGCGGGACAGGTCACGATGAAGCTTTCTTT.

This chain links TRBV7-9 with TRBJ2-5, with D maybe TRBD1 (6 bases). The V end was cut by 5 bases, the J end by 5 bases, with 24 bases between. The CDR3 contains 17 residues. CDR1 is SEHNR, CDR2 FQNEAQ, per germline (reference sequence). CDR3 sequence reads: CASSPYRGTGQAETQYF. In DNA, the CDR3 is TGTGCCAGCAGCCCTTATAGGGGAACAGGGCAGGCGGAGACCCAGTACTTC.

As regards this clone: A far larger clone is just one base off, so this is likely a read error. Other DNA sequences of this sample code for an identical CDR3. The rearrangement links TRBV9 to TRBJ1-1, with 9 nucleotides matching TRBD1. Germline CDR1 is SGDLS and CDR2 is YYNGEE. The V segment lost 4 bases and the J segment 3 bases; nucleotides outside the gene matches: 1. The CDR3 contains 13 residues. The CDR3 reads CASSRQGDTEAFF. The CDR3 DNA reads TGTGCCAGCAGCCGACAGGGGGACACTGAAGCTTTCTTT. Full variable domain (remainder filled in from reference TRBV9 and TRBJ1-1): DSGVTQTPKHLITATGQRVTLRCSPRSGDLSVYWYQQSLDQGLQFLIQYYNGEERAKGNILERFSAQQFPDLHSELNLSSLELGDSALYFCASSRQGDTEAFFGQGTRLTVV.

The rearrangement links TRBV18 to TRBJ1-4; no clear D. Germline V lookup: CDR1 KGHSH, CDR2 LQKENI. Trimming pared 1 base from V and 7 bases from J, leaving 13 bases between. The length of the CDR3 is 15 residues. The DNA of the CDR3 is TGTGCCAGCTCACCACGTGTGGAGAGTGGTGAAAAACTGTTTTTT. This encodes CASSPRVESGEKLFF.

This clone was recorded a few times. V usage is TRBV14 and J usage is TRBJ2-1; TRBD2 agrees at 10 bases. V shed 0 bases and J 0 bases; nucleotides not matched to a gene: 5. This CDR3 has 18 amino acids. Germline CDR1 and CDR2: SGHDN and FVKESK. The CDR3 bases are TGTGCCAGCAGCCAAGAAACAGCGGGAGGGAGCTCCTACAATGAGCAGTTCTTC. Its translation is CASSQETAGGSSYNEQFF.

This clone is a singleton in its sample. The rearrangement joins TRBV28 to TRBJ2-7, with 8 bases aligning to TRBD2. This CDR3 contains 14 residues. The germline CDR1 and CDR2 sequences are MDHEN and SYDVKM. Trimming cost V 3 bases and J 8 bases; bases outside gene matches: 9. In DNA form, the CDR3 reads TGTGCCAGCAGTTTGGCGGGAGGTTCTATCAAGCAGTACTTC. Protein sequence: CASSLAGGSIKQYF.